This T cell receptor beta chain was sequenced in a study of Ad26.COV2.S vaccination and SARS-CoV-2 variants. Study background: This donor came from the COV1001 trial of Ad26.COV2.S. By the intramuscular route, Ad26.COV2.S was given once, or twice 56 days apart. Study outcomes and limitations: Reportedly, spike-specific CD8+ and CD4+ T cell responses achieved substantial breadth once vaccination had taken place. Total responses of T cells may have been underestimated by the analyses of TCR breadth and depth.

Noted treatment: over 15 received Ad26.COV2.S at low or high dose, single or two shots; roughly 5 received placebo; per-sample allocation not given. Collection of the samples took place on day 63 after the first injection of vaccine or placebo. Generated by immunoSEQ multiplex PCR, the TCRdb table keeps only in-frame clones and is missing some. In the table there are roughly 420,000 clones, 89% of which are singletons. This CDR3 is 15 amino acids long. The germline V and J ends were trimmed by 0 bases and 5 bases, with 12 bases remaining between them. CDR1 and CDR2 (germline): KGHDR, SFDVKD. About this clone: Its antigen is currently unknown.

The material sequenced was peripheral blood, taken in a trial of Ad26.COV2.S vaccine versus placebo. V is TRBV24-1 and J is TRBJ2-5, with D maybe TRBD1 (5 bases). The sequence came from a person between 18 and 60 years old who received the Ad26.COV2.S COVID-19 vaccine or a placebo. In DNA form, the CDR3 reads TGTGCCACCAGTGATTTGGGGGCGACGGGCGAGACCCAGTACTTC. It translates to CATSDLGATGETQYF.